This is a list of T cell receptor beta chains from one sample in a study of blood T cell repertoires in COVID-19. Some clones are missing from TCRdb's copy, which holds only in-frame ones; the method was immunoSEQ multiplex PCR. The table lists hundreds of thousands of clones, around nine tenths of them singletons. Sequencing was performed on peripheral blood. The receptors shown here come from a man in his sixties who had recovered from COVID-19. Both conserved end residues are part of each CDR3. The D gene is left open where the match is weak. Part of the rows lack a size; the others show once, few, many or a class for expanded clones.

.	.	TRBV9	TRBJ1-1	TGTGCCAGCAGCCCAACCCCCGGGGCTGAAGCTTTCTTT	CASSPTPGAEAFF
.	.	TRBV6-5	TRBJ2-4	TGTGCCAGCAGTTCCTCGGGCATATCCAAAAACATTCAGTACTTC	CASSSSGISKNIQYF
.	.	TRBV12-3/TRBV12-4	TRBJ2-1	TGTGCCAGCAGGGAGGCGGGGCGAGATGAGCAGTTCTTC	CASREAGRDEQFF
once	.	TRBV5-1	TRBJ2-2	TGCGCCAGCAGCTCTCTAGTTGGCGGGGAGCTGTTTTTT	CASSSLVGGELFF
.	TRBD1	TRBV3-1/TRBV3-2	TRBJ1-4	TGTGCCAGCAGCACGGGACAGGGGGCAACTAATGAAAAACTGTTTTTT	CASSTGQGATNEKLFF
.	TRBD1	TRBV7-2	TRBJ1-2	TGTGCCAGCAGCCTCAACAGGGGGCTGGGCTATGGCTACACCTTC	CASSLNRGLGYGYTF
once	.	TRBV6-5	TRBJ2-7	TGTGCCAGCAGTTACTCGTCCCTAGCGAGCTCCTACGAGCAGTACTTC	CASSYSSLASSYEQYF
.	.	TRBV27	TRBJ2-7	TGTGCCAGCAGTTTGTATAGGGGCTCCCCCTACGAGCAGTACTTC	CASSLYRGSPYEQYF
.	TRBD2	TRBV4-2	TRBJ2-7	TGTGCCAGCAGGCGGGGACTAGGTGAGCAGTACTTC	CASRRGLGEQYF
.	TRBD1	TRBV6-5	TRBJ1-1	TGTGCCAGCAGGGGCGGACAGGGGGAAGCTTTCTTT	CASRGGQGEAFF
.	.	TRBV19	TRBJ1-2	TGTGCCAGTAGTATTATTCAGGGTTCCTATGGCTACACCTTC	CASSIIQGSYGYTF
once	.	TRBV6-5	TRBJ2-7	TGTGCCAGCAGTCCCACCCTACAGGGCTACGAGCAGTACTTC	CASSPTLQGYEQYF
.	.	TRBV12-3/TRBV12-4	TRBJ2-7	TGTGCCAGCAGTCGAGACAGCTTGCGGCAGCAGTACTTC	CASSRDSLRQQYF
.	.	TRBV19	TRBJ2-5	TGTGCCAGTAGTTGGGGGCGGGAGACCCAGTACTTC	CASSWGRETQYF
.	TRBD1	TRBV28	TRBJ1-1	TGTGCCAGCAGCGAACAGACAGGGGGCTTAACTGAAGCTTTCTTT	CASSEQTGGLTEAFF
.	.	TRBV5-5	TRBJ1-2	TGTGCCAGCAGCTTGGCTGGGGCAGGGAGGGACTATGGCTACACCTTC	CASSLAGAGRDYGYTF
.	.	TRBV7-3	TRBJ2-1	TGTGCCAGCAGCTTGATTAGCGATGAGCAGTTCTTC	CASSLISDEQFF
once	TRBD1	TRBV14	TRBJ2-2	TGTGCCAGCAGCCGGGGGACAGGGGGCAACACCGGGGAGCTGTTTTTT	CASSRGTGGNTGELFF
once	.	TRBV6-5	TRBJ1-2	TGTGCCAGCAGACCTCCTGGCTTCTATGGCTACACCTTC	CASRPPGFYGYTF
.	.	TRBV2	TRBJ2-2	TGTGCCAGCAGTGTTGATTACCAAGCCACCGGGGAGCTGTTTTTT	CASSVDYQATGELFF
.	TRBD1	TRBV27	TRBJ2-5	TGTGCCAGCAGTTCCTACAGGGGGGAGACCCAGTACTTC	CASSSYRGETQYF
once	.	TRBV5-1	TRBJ2-1	TGCGCCAGCAGGGGGGACAACTCCTACAATGAGCAGTTCTTC	CASRGDNSYNEQFF
.	TRBD2	TRBV11-2	TRBJ2-7	TGTGCCAGCAGCCCAGGACTAGGGCGGGCCTACGAGCAGTACTTC	CASSPGLGRAYEQYF
once	.	TRBV27	TRBJ1-4	TGTGCCAGCAGTGTCGACAGCGGGCGTGAAAAACTGTTTTTT	CASSVDSGREKLFF
.	TRBD1	TRBV18	TRBJ2-7	TGTGCCAGCTCACCCGGGACAGGGGGAACCTACGAGCAGTACTTC	CASSPGTGGTYEQYF
.	TRBD1	TRBV9	TRBJ1-5	TGTGCCAGCAGCGTAGGAGACAGGGGTAATCAGCCCCAGCATTTT	CASSVGDRGNQPQHF
few	TRBD1	TRBV28	TRBJ2-7	TGTGCCACCCGGGACAGGGTGCACGAGCAGTACTTC	CATRDRVHEQYF
.	TRBD2	TRBV3-1/TRBV3-2	TRBJ2-3	TGTGCCAGCAGCCAAGAAGTAAAGGGACTAGCGGGGGGGCATACGCAGTATTTT	CASSQEVKGLAGGHTQYF
.	.	TRBV19	TRBJ1-5	TGTGCCAGTAGTACTAGAGAACAGCCCCAGCATTTT	CASSTREQPQHF
.	TRBD1	TRBV6-1	TRBJ1-4	TGTGCCAGCAGTGGATTAAAAGGACAGGGAACCGAAAAACTGTTTTTT	CASSGLKGQGTEKLFF
.	.	TRBV6-5	TRBJ2-7	TGTGCCAGCAGTTACGGGACAAAAATCTACGAGCAGTACTTC	CASSYGTKIYEQYF
few	.	TRBV14	TRBJ1-3	TGTGCCAGCAGCCAAGATCTGAGGGAAACAACTGGAAACACCATATATTTT	CASSQDLRETTGNTIYF
.	.	TRBV9	TRBJ2-1	TGTGCCAGCAGCGTAGGGCTGTCTAGCTCCTACAATGAGCAGTTCTTC	CASSVGLSSSYNEQFF
.	.	TRBV27	TRBJ2-3	TGTGCCAGCAGTTTTATGGGACAAAGGTTTTATGGCACAGATACGCAGTATTTT	CASSFMGQRFYGTDTQYF
.	.	TRBV6-5	TRBJ2-7	TGTGCCAGCTACGGACAGCTATACGAGCAGTACTTC	CASYGQLYEQYF
.	.	TRBV7-9	TRBJ2-2	TGTGCCAGCAGCTCGCCCGAGGGTCTGGACACCGGGGAGCTGTTTTTT	CASSSPEGLDTGELFF
once	.	TRBV6-1	TRBJ1-5	TGTGCCAGCAGTACAGGGTATAGCAATCAGCCCCAGCATTTT	CASSTGYSNQPQHF
once	.	TRBV12-3/TRBV12-4	TRBJ1-2	TGTGCCAGCAGCGCAAGGGGGTCCCATGGCTACACCTTC	CASSARGSHGYTF
.	TRBD1	TRBV27	TRBJ1-3	TGTGCCAGCAGGATAACGGGACAGCCCAGCTCTGGAAACACCATATATTTT	CASRITGQPSSGNTIYF
.	.	TRBV9	TRBJ2-2	TGTGCCAGCAGCGTAGCTTTTACCGCAGGCAGCATTGGGGAGCTGTTTTTT	CASSVAFTAGSIGELFF
.	TRBD2	TRBV2	TRBJ2-2	TGTGCCAGCACTATACTAGCGGGGTGGACCGGGGAGCTGTTTTTT	CASTILAGWTGELFF
.	TRBD1	TRBV7-9	TRBJ1-4	TGTGCCAGCAGCCTTAGTCGGGACAGTAATGAAAAACTGTTTTTT	CASSLSRDSNEKLFF
.	TRBD1	TRBV10-3	TRBJ2-5	TGTGCCATCAGTGGACGACAGGGGGAGACCCAGTACTTC	CAISGRQGETQYF
.	TRBD1	TRBV6-4	TRBJ1-3	TGTGCCAGCAGGCCTCACCCGGGACAGAGCTCTGGAAACACCATATATTTT	CASRPHPGQSSGNTIYF
.	.	TRBV15	TRBJ1-3	TGTGCCACCAGCAGAGAAACAGGAAGCTCTGGAAACACCATATATTTT	CATSRETGSSGNTIYF
.	TRBD1	TRBV6-5	TRBJ1-5	TGTGCCAGCAGTTATTCCCGGGACAGTTATCAGCCCCAGCATTTT	CASSYSRDSYQPQHF
.	.	TRBV28	TRBJ1-2	TGTGCCAGCAGTCCGGGGGGACGCGGCTACACCTTC	CASSPGGRGYTF
.	TRBD2	TRBV7-2	TRBJ2-1	TGTGCCAGCAGCCTCCAGCGGGGGGGCTACAATGAGCAGTTCTTC	CASSLQRGGYNEQFF
.	.	TRBV6-5	TRBJ1-1	TGTGCCAGCGGCCGGGGGGAGGAAACTGAAGCTTTCTTT	CASGRGEETEAFF
.	TRBD1	TRBV3-1/TRBV3-2	TRBJ1-1	TGTGCCAGCAGCCCCTGGACAGGCCTCAACACTGAAGCTTTCTTT	CASSPWTGLNTEAFF
.	.	TRBV7-3	TRBJ1-5	TGTGCCAGCAGCTTCTCAGTCAATCAGCCCCAGCATTTT	CASSFSVNQPQHF
.	TRBD2	TRBV20-1	TRBJ2-7	TGCAGTGCTAGTCGGACTAGCGCCTACGAGCAGTACTTC	CSASRTSAYEQYF
.	TRBD1	TRBV29-1	TRBJ1-5	TGCAGCGTTGGGACAGGGAACCAGCCCCAGCATTTT	CSVGTGNQPQHF
.	.	TRBV30	TRBJ1-3	TGTGCCTGGAGTGTCCCGGGGATCGGAAACACCATATATTTT	CAWSVPGIGNTIYF
.	TRBD2	TRBV9	TRBJ2-1	TGTGCCAGCAGCGTAGGGTTGGGCGGGAGCTCCTACAATGAGCAGTTCTTC	CASSVGLGGSSYNEQFF
many	.	TRBV29-1	TRBJ2-2	TGCAGCGTGCCGGGACACTTGAACACCGGGGAGCTGTTTTTT	CSVPGHLNTGELFF
.	TRBD1	TRBV7-9	TRBJ1-3	TGTGCCAGCAGCTCGGGACAGAGCTCTGGAAACACCATATATTTT	CASSSGQSSGNTIYF
.	.	TRBV4-2	TRBJ2-7	TGTGCCAGCAGCCAAGAGTTAGGCGGGGCGTCATCCTACGAGCAGTACTTC	CASSQELGGASSYEQYF
.	.	TRBV6-5	TRBJ2-7	TGTGCCAGCAGCCAAGGAGGGGCGTCCTACGAGCAGTACTTC	CASSQGGASYEQYF